These 15 T cell receptor beta chains share one sample of origin, sequenced in a study of beta chain features in type 1 diabetes. These receptors' targets are unknown. The isolated RNA, all of it, was reverse transcribed, so expressed TCRB transcripts were what got sequenced. Profiled with immunoSEQ multiplex PCR; TCRdb holds only in-frame clones, not every one. The repertoire holds some 160,000 clones, with 9% as singletons. Findings and limits, study-wide: When Type 1 diabetes patients were examined, their TCRB CDR3s proved moderately but significantly shorter in all four CD4+ subsets.

Material for sequencing was central memory CD4+ T cells from blood. The receptor source for this set is a woman aged 25 to 39 with type 1 diabetes.

The chain employs TRBV6-6 and TRBJ2-7, with 10 nucleotides matching TRBD1. CDR3 length: 14 residues. Trimming removed 5 bases from V and 3 bases from J; junction bases left unmatched: 4. Germline V CDR1 and CDR2: MNHNY, SVGAGI (reference sequence). The CDR3 sequence is CASSDRDRGYEQYF. Here the CDR3 DNA reads TGTGCCAGCAGTGACCGGGACAGGGGCTACGAGCAGTACTTC.

This clone was seen a handful of times. This sequence joins TRBV28 and TRBJ1-1, with TRBD1 matching over 7 bases. The V gene's germline CDR1 is MDHEN and CDR2 SYDVKM. The CDR3 runs 16 residues. V was pared by 5 bases and J by 0 bases, with 9 bases of the junction left unmatched. The CDR3 loop is CASSVTSGGMNTEAFF. CDR3 nucleotides: TGTGCCAGCAGTGTAACCTCAGGGGGGATGAACACTGAAGCTTTCTTT.

The chain recombines TRBV9 with TRBJ2-1; tentative D call: TRBD2 (6 bases). Germline V gives CDR1 SGDLS, CDR2 YYNGEE. V was pared by 4 bases and J by 4 bases, with 15 bases between. CDR3 length equals 15 residues. Written as DNA, the CDR3 is TGTGCCAGCAGCCTCGGGACTCCCCAATACAATGAGCAGTTCTTC. It codes for CASSLGTPQYNEQFF.

This clone was counted a few times. This rearrangement joins TRBV7-2 to TRBJ1-4, with D unresolved. The CDR3 sequence is 13 residues long. V was cut by 5 bases and J by 8 bases, with 12 bases left in between. Germline loops: CDR1 SGHTA, CDR2 FQGNSA. CDR3 sequence: CASSPSAAEKLFF. Here the CDR3 DNA reads TGTGCCAGCAGCCCGAGCGCGGCAGAAAAACTGTTTTTT.

The chain couples TRBV25-1 to TRBJ1-4; D may be TRBD1 (5 bases). This CDR3 is 11 amino acids long. The germline V gene encodes CDR1 MGHDK and CDR2 SYGVNS. V was trimmed by 4 bases and J by 17 bases, leaving 14 bases between them. The DNA for the CDR3 is TGTGCCAGCAGTGCGGACACCCGGCTCTTTTTT. Translation: CASSADTRLFF.

This clone has only a few counts. DNA of the CDR3: TGTGCCAGCAGCTTAGGTACCGGAGCCGGCACAGATACGCAGTATTTT. Encoded protein: CASSLGTGAGTDTQYF. The chain employs TRBV11-3 and TRBJ2-3, with unresolved D. Trimming pared 1 base from V and 1 base from J, leaving 12 bases between. The germline V gene has CDR1 SGHNT and CDR2 YENEEA. The CDR3 sequence is 16 residues long.

This clone came up a few times. This specimen includes other DNA sequences encoding the same CDR3. The V gene is TRBV20-1, the J gene TRBJ1-2, with D hard to call. CDR1 and CDR2 from the germline V gene are DFQATT and SNEGSKA (reference sequence). Deletions cut 1 base from V and 4 bases from J, with 4 bases between. This CDR3 region has 11 residues. CDR3 protein: CSARVLYGYTF. The CDR3 DNA is TGCAGTGCTAGAGTCCTCTATGGCTACACCTTC.

A remark on this clone: A read error may account for a junction end that differs from germline. The rearrangement joins TRBV7-9 to TRBJ2-7; 8 bases are shared with TRBD2. Germline assignment: CDR1 SEHNR and CDR2 FQNEAQ (reference sequence). The CDR3 covers 13 residues. CDR3 residues: CASSLAGLYEQYF. The CDR3 DNA is TGTGCCAGCAGCCTAGCGGGCCTCTACGAGCAGTACTTC.

In this sample, this clone turned up a few times. The chain recombines TRBV30 with TRBJ2-7, with TRBD2 identical over 7 bases. V shed 0 bases, J shed 2 bases, and the junction held 7 bases outside the gene matches. The germline gives CDR1 GTSNPN, CDR2 SVGIG (reference sequence). The CDR3 runs to 15 residues. The CDR3 reads CAWSVPREAAYEQYF. CDR3 coding DNA: TGTGCCTGGAGTGTACCCCGGGAGGCTGCCTACGAGCAGTACTTC.

The chain uses TRBV4-1 and TRBJ2-1, with 8 bases fitting TRBD2. The CDR3 totals 15 residues. V shed 7 bases, J shed 4 bases, and the junction held 9 bases outside the gene matches. Germline V gene data show CDR1 as MGHRA and CDR2 as YSYEKL. CDR3 bases: TGCGCCAGCACTTTAGGGACTAGGGGGTACAATGAGCAGTTCTTC. It yields the protein CASTLGTRGYNEQFF.

This clone occurred a few times. V is TRBV10-3 and J is TRBJ2-3, with no clear D. The V end was cut by 2 bases, the J end by 2 bases, with 8 bases between. The CDR3 has 14 residues. CDR1 and CDR2 from the germline V gene are ENHRY and SYGVKD. The chain's CDR3 is CAISERQDTDTQYF. The DNA for the CDR3 is TGTGCCATCAGTGAGAGGCAGGACACAGATACGCAGTATTTT.

The table lists this clone with a few counts. In the same sample, other DNA sequences code for this CDR3. The chain is built from TRBV30 and TRBJ1-5; the match to TRBD1 covers 7 bases. The V gene's germline CDR1 is GTSNPN and CDR2 SVGIG (reference sequence). Losses at the gene ends were 1 base for V and 5 bases for J; bases not matched to a gene: 2. The length of the CDR3 is 13 residues. This CDR3 reads CAWSARGDQPQHF. The DNA for the CDR3 is TGTGCCTGGAGTGCCAGGGGGGATCAGCCCCAGCATTTT.

CDR3 DNA sequence: TGTGCCAGCAGCCCGGGGGGGCGCTACGAGCAGTACTTC. Its protein is CASSPGGRYEQYF. V and J are TRBV7-9 and TRBJ2-7, with TRBD2 matching over 8 bases. The CDR3 totals 13 residues. The J segment lost 3 bases and the V segment lost 5 bases, leaving 3 bases of the junction unmatched. Germline V gives CDR1 SEHNR, CDR2 FQNEAQ (reference sequence).

This clone has just a few counts. V usage is TRBV6-6 and J usage is TRBJ2-5, with 9 nucleotides matching TRBD1. The V and J ends lost 11 bases and 3 bases, in that order; junction bases with no gene match: 7. The CDR3 length is 13 residues. Germline V lookup: CDR1 MNHNY, CDR2 SVGAGI (reference sequence). CDR3 DNA sequence: TGTGCCGCCTCCCGGGACAGGGAAGAGACCCAGTACTTC. This codes for CAASRDREETQYF.

In its sample, this clone was seen a few times. DNA of the CDR3: TGTGCCAGCTCGCGAGACTCAGGGGGAGAGACCCAGTACTTC. Its translation: CASSRDSGGETQYF. The chain recombines TRBV18 with TRBJ2-5, with TRBD1 identical over 7 bases. Looked up from germline, CDR1 is KGHSH and CDR2 is LQKENI. The CDR3 contains 14 residues. V shed 6 bases and J 4 bases; nucleotides not matched to a gene: 8.